These 20 T cell receptor beta chains were all obtained from the same sample, sequenced in a study of blood T cell repertoires in COVID-19. The protocol was immunoSEQ multiplex PCR, while the TCRdb copy is restricted to in-frame clones and leaves out a portion. This table holds over 60,000 clones, roughly 90% found once. Sequenced input: peripheral blood. These receptor sequences come from a man aged 55 to 70 with acute or convalescent COVID-19.

The chain is built from TRBV7-9 and TRBJ2-1, with 7 nucleotides matching TRBD2. The CDR3 is 13 residues long. From germline, CDR1 is SEHNR and CDR2 FQNEAQ (reference sequence). V trimming: 3 bases; J trimming: 6 bases; junction bases outside the gene matches: 2. This chain's CDR3 is CASSLGLPNEQFF. The CDR3 DNA reads as TGTGCCAGCAGCTTGGGACTACCCAATGAGCAGTTCTTC.

The chain carries TRBV3-1 (or the pseudogene TRBV3-2) and TRBJ1-1; no reliable D call. The CDR3 consists of 16 residues. V dropped 3 bases and J dropped 0 bases, with 14 bases sitting between them. CDR1 is LGHDT and CDR2 is YNNKEL in the germline V gene (reference sequence). The CDR3: CASSQRVPVMNTEAFF. Here the CDR3 DNA reads TGTGCCAGCAGCCAGAGGGTGCCCGTGATGAACACTGAAGCTTTCTTT.

The chain carries TRBV5-1 and TRBJ1-6; D possibly corresponds to TRBD1 (5 bases). V was cut by 0 bases and J by 5 bases, with 6 bases left in between. The CDR3 totals 14 residues. Per the germline V gene, CDR1 is SGHRS and CDR2 is YFSETQ. The CDR3 DNA sequence: TGCGCCAGCAGCTTGGGACAGAATAATTCACCCCTCCACTTT. Translated: CASSLGQNNSPLHF.

This clone showed up just a few times. The rearrangement links TRBV29-1 to TRBJ1-2, with a weak D call TRBD1 (5 bases). CDR3 length: 11 residues. Per germline, CDR1 SQVTM and CDR2 ANQGSEA. V was clipped by 4 bases and J by 6 bases, with 9 bases between them. For the CDR3, the DNA is TGCAGCGTTGCGCAGGGAAATGGCTACACCTTC. It is translated as CSVAQGNGYTF.

The V and J genes are TRBV5-1 and TRBJ2-2, with TRBD1 identical over 7 bases. Looked up from germline, CDR1 is SGHRS and CDR2 is YFSETQ. This CDR3 contains 14 residues. Trimming removed 7 bases from V and 7 bases from J; junction bases left unmatched: 10. In DNA form, the CDR3 reads TGCGCCAGCTTATTGACAGGGACAAACGGGGAGCTGTTTTTT. Residues: CASLLTGTNGELFF.

CDR3 sequence reads: CAWSVGTAYGYTF. For the CDR3, the DNA is TGTGCCTGGAGTGTCGGGACAGCCTATGGCTACACCTTC. V gene TRBV30 combines with J gene TRBJ1-2; 7 positions agree with TRBD1. Germline values: CDR1 GTSNPN, CDR2 SVGIG (reference sequence). This CDR3 comprises 13 residues. Trimming took 0 bases from V and 4 from J; bases not matched to a gene: 2.

The genes are TRBV19 and TRBJ2-1; D perhaps matches TRBD1 (6 bases). V was trimmed by 3 bases and J by 7 bases, leaving 10 bases between them. CDR1 and CDR2 (germline): LNHDA, SQIVND (reference sequence). The CDR3 consists of 13 residues. CDR3 protein: CASSIAGENEQFF. CDR3 in DNA: TGTGCCAGTAGTATCGCAGGGGAAAATGAGCAGTTCTTC.

The rearrangement uses TRBV2 and TRBJ2-1, with TRBD2 matching over 8 bases. V lost 10 bases to trimming and J lost 3 bases; unmatched junction nucleotides: 8. Germline V lookup: CDR1 SNHLY, CDR2 FYNNEI. CDR3 length: 14 amino acids. The CDR3 reads CATRAGANYNEQFF. The CDR3 DNA is TGTGCCACAAGAGCGGGGGCTAACTACAATGAGCAGTTCTTC.

CDR3 sequence: CASSWMTGAYEQYF. CDR3 DNA sequence: TGTGCCAGCAGCTGGATGACAGGGGCCTACGAGCAGTACTTC. This rearrangement joins TRBV11-2 to TRBJ2-7, with 8 bases identical to TRBD1. Germline loops: CDR1 SGHAT, CDR2 FQNNGV. The length of the CDR3 is 14 residues. The V gene end was trimmed by 4 bases and the J gene end by 2 bases; junction bases not matched to a gene: 4. The full variable domain, rest sourced from reference TRBV11-2 and TRBJ2-7, is EAGVAQSPRYKIIEKRQSVAFWCNPISGHATLYWYQQILGQGPKLLIQFQNNGVVDDSQLPKDRFSAERLKGVDSTLKIQPAKLEDSAVYLCASSWMTGAYEQYFGPGTRLTVT.

This chain joins TRBV5-4 and TRBJ1-1, with 10 positions matching TRBD1. The CDR3 totals 17 residues. Losses at the gene ends were 4 bases for V and 5 bases for J; bases not matched to a gene: 14. Germline V lookup: CDR1 SGHNT, CDR2 YYREEE (reference sequence). CDR3 in amino acids: CASSKGTGEGLDTEAFF. CDR3 bases: TGTGCCAGCAGCAAAGGGACAGGGGAGGGGTTAGATACTGAAGCTTTCTTT.

This clone was recorded only once. The CDR3 loop is CASSKTDRNTEAFF. The CDR3 DNA follows: TGTGCCAGTAGCAAAACCGACAGGAACACTGAAGCTTTCTTT. This chain joins TRBV19 and TRBJ1-1, with D possibly being TRBD1 (5 bases). V was shortened by 6 bases and J by 1 base, with 12 bases between the two germline ends. The germline gives CDR1 LNHDA, CDR2 SQIVND (reference sequence). The length of the CDR3 is 14 residues.

This clone was detected only once. The J gene is TRBJ2-1, the V gene TRBV7-8, with D perhaps matching TRBD2 (5 bases). Trimming stripped 1 base from V and 6 bases from J, with 10 bases between. This CDR3 contains 14 residues. The V gene's germline CDR1 is SGHVS and CDR2 FQNEAQ. The CDR3 reads CASSLVDGVNEQFF. Written as DNA, the CDR3 is TGTGCCAGCAGCTTAGTAGACGGGGTCAATGAGCAGTTCTTC.

The chain is built from TRBV5-4 and TRBJ1-1; D perhaps matches TRBD1 (5 bases). Germline CDR1 is SGHNT and CDR2 is YYREEE (reference sequence). V gave up 4 bases and J gave up 1 base, with 11 bases separating them. The CDR3 extends over 14 amino acids. CDR3 amino acids: CASSGRGGNTEAFF. In DNA, the CDR3 is TGTGCCAGCAGCGGACGGGGGGGGAACACTGAAGCTTTCTTT.

CDR3 in amino acids: CASSPGGIVGTRSTQYF. CDR3 in DNA: TGTGCCAGCTCACCAGGGGGCATAGTAGGGACTAGATCTACGCAGTATTTT. The chain joins TRBV18 to TRBJ2-3, with 8 nucleotides matching TRBD2. The V and J ends lost 2 bases and 8 bases, in that order; junction bases with no gene match: 15. The CDR3 is made up of 17 amino acids. Germline CDR1 and CDR2: KGHSH and LQKENI.

The CDR3 DNA reads as TGTGCCAGCAGTTTCAACACAGGGGGCGCCGACTCTACCACCTACGAGCAGTACTTC. Translating gives CASSFNTGGADSTTYEQYF. The rearrangement joins TRBV27 to TRBJ2-7; 9 positions match TRBD1. There are 19 residues in the CDR3. The junction had 17 bases not matched to a gene; V was cut back by 3 bases and J by 2 bases. The germline V gene encodes CDR1 MNHEY and CDR2 SMNVEV (reference sequence).

The chain links TRBV28 to TRBJ1-3; 7 nucleotides agree with TRBD1. The CDR3 runs 14 residues. V shed 1 base, J shed 11 bases, and the junction held 8 bases outside the gene matches. Germline V CDR1 and CDR2: MDHEN, SYDVKM. CDR3 protein: CASSLSDRDGAIYF. The CDR3, as DNA: TGTGCCAGCAGTTTATCTGACAGGGATGGAGCCATATATTTT. Full variable domain (remainder filled in from reference TRBV28 and TRBJ1-3): DVKVTQSSRYLVKRTGEKVFLECVQDMDHENMFWYRQDPGLGLRLIYFSYDVKMKEKGDIPEGYSVSREKKERFSLILESASTNQTSMYLCASSLSDRDGAIYFGEGSWLTVV.

V gene TRBV21-1 combines with J gene TRBJ2-2; the table names TRBD1, a call not compared with the DNA. TRBV21-1 is shown as a pseudogene. This CDR3 is 22 amino acids long. This CDR3 is CASSKDERVPGHRSLMTGELFF. The DNA for the CDR3 is TGTGCCAGCAGCAAAGATGAGAGGGTTCCGGGACACCGATCGCTGATGACCGGGGAGCTGTTTTTT.

This sequence joins TRBV3-1 (or the pseudogene TRBV3-2) and TRBJ2-1, with a weak D call TRBD2 (5 bases). This CDR3 has 14 residues. The germline gives CDR1 LGHDT, CDR2 YNNKEL (reference sequence). Between the trimmed V and J ends, which lost 5 bases and 10 bases, there was a span of 18 bases. CDR3 DNA sequence: TGTGCCAGCAGCAAACCCGCGGACTCGCAGGAGCAGTTCTTC. It is translated as CASSKPADSQEQFF.

The chain couples TRBV18 to TRBJ1-1; TRBD1 is a possible D gene (5 bases). V was trimmed by 5 bases and J by 1 base, leaving 11 bases between them. The CDR3 contains 14 residues. CDR1 and CDR2 (germline): KGHSH, LQKENI. Here the CDR3 reads CASSIDRGNTEAFF. DNA for the CDR3: TGTGCCAGCTCAATTGACAGAGGGAACACTGAAGCTTTCTTT.

V is TRBV5-6 and J is TRBJ2-5; D gene uncertain. The germline V and J ends were trimmed by 0 bases and 1 base, with 7 bases remaining between them. The CDR3 sequence is 14 residues long. CDR1 is SGHDT, CDR2 YYEEEE, per germline. The CDR3 DNA sequence: TGTGCCAGCAGCTTGGGACTGTTCCAAGAGACCCAGTACTTC. Residues: CASSLGLFQETQYF.